This T cell receptor (beta chain) appears in the sequencing data of a study of T cell changes during pregnancy in multiple sclerosis. The repertoire was sequenced with immunoSEQ multiplex PCR; TCRdb's copy has only in-frame clones and lacks some. The sample shows under 80,000 clones, 91% of them seen only once. Germline V gene data show CDR1 as LNHDA and CDR2 as SQIVND (reference sequence). With V trimmed by 6 bases and J by 8 bases, 15 bases remained unmatched. The CDR3 sequence is 17 residues long. The genes are TRBV19 and TRBJ1-6, with 8 bases aligning to TRBD1. The sample here was peripheral blood, taken in the second trimester of pregnancy. This receptor was identified in a female donor with multiple sclerosis, enrolled in a pregnancy study. The CDR3 loop reads CASRPPGQGIWHSPLHF. CDR3 bases: TGTGCCAGTAGACCTCCCGGACAGGGAATATGGCATTCACCCCTCCACTTT.